Below, 12 T cell receptor beta chains from the same sample are listed, as sequenced in a study of cytomegalovirus exposure and HLA in healthy donors. PCR primers comprised 60 Vbeta and 13 Jbeta primers. Here immunoSEQ multiplex PCR was the method, and the copy in TCRdb shows in-frame clones only, minus some. The sample holds 170,000 or so clones, 84% seen once. Source material: PBMCs. The receptor source for this set is a girl under 18 in good health and CMV-seropositive.

The chain links TRBV5-8 to TRBJ2-7; TRBD1 matches 7 bases. Germline-derived CDR1 and CDR2 are SGHTS and YDEGEE. V lost 2 bases, J lost 2 bases, and 7 bases stayed unmatched. The CDR3 length is 15 residues. This CDR3 reads CASSFRDRGAYEQYF. CDR3 nucleotides: TGTGCCAGCAGCTTCCGGGACAGAGGGGCCTACGAGCAGTACTTC.

The V gene is TRBV4-2, the J gene TRBJ2-1, with D possibly TRBD2 on 6 matching bases. There are 16 residues in the CDR3. V lost 0 bases, J lost 2 bases, and 11 bases lay in between. The germline gives CDR1 LGHNA, CDR2 YNFKEQ. The CDR3 region has the DNA TGTGCCAGCAGCCAAGAAGGAGGGAGTGCCTACAATGAGCAGTTCTTC. Translating it yields CASSQEGGSAYNEQFF.

V is TRBV6-5 and J is TRBJ1-1; 8 bases line up with TRBD1. Germline CDR1 is MNHEY and CDR2 is SVGAGI. This CDR3 is 14 amino acids long. V shed 6 bases, J shed 3 bases, and the junction held 6 bases outside the gene matches. CDR3 nucleotide sequence: TGTGCCAGCAGCCAAACACAGGGGGACACTGAAGCTTTCTTT. Its protein product is CASSQTQGDTEAFF.

The chain has TRBV10-3 and TRBJ2-3; weak D call: TRBD2 (5 bases). Germline assignment: CDR1 ENHRY and CDR2 SYGVKD. The CDR3 loop spans 14 amino acids. V was clipped by 0 bases and J by 1 base, with 5 bases between them. The CDR3 region is CAISESRGTDTQYF. CDR3 nucleotide sequence: TGTGCCATCAGTGAGTCGAGGGGCACAGATACGCAGTATTTT.

The chain joins TRBV30 to TRBJ1-2; 10 nucleotides line up with TRBD1. Trimming at V came to 3 bases and at J to 8 bases, leaving 6 bases not matched to a gene. Germline CDR1 reads GTSNPN; CDR2 reads SVGIG (reference sequence). The CDR3 has 13 amino acids. The CDR3 loop reads CAWSRQGASGYTF. For the CDR3, the DNA is TGTGCCTGGAGCCGACAGGGGGCGAGCGGCTACACCTTC. Together with reference TRBV30 and TRBJ1-2, the CDR3 gives the full variable domain: SQTIHQWPATLVQPVGSPLSLECTVEGTSNPNLYWYRQAAGRGLQLLFYSVGIGQISSEVPQNLSASRPQDRQFILSSKKLLLSDSGFYLCAWSRQGASGYTFGSGTRLTVV.

The chain carries TRBV10-3 and TRBJ1-1; D is undetermined. V dropped 10 bases and J dropped 4 bases, with 22 bases sitting between them. Germline loops: CDR1 ENHRY, CDR2 SYGVKD. The CDR3 is 15 amino acids. As DNA, the CDR3 is TGTGCCACCTCCGGCGGAGAGGCGTCGGGCACTGAAGCTTTCTTT. Amino acid sequence: CATSGGEASGTEAFF.

The J gene is TRBJ1-6, the V gene TRBV6-5, with D possibly matching TRBD1 (5 bases). This CDR3 has 15 residues. V shed 6 bases and J shed 4 bases, with 13 bases lying between them. From germline, CDR1 is MNHEY and CDR2 SVGAGI. This CDR3 is CASRKTTEYNSPLHF. The CDR3, as DNA: TGTGCCAGCAGAAAAACGACAGAATATAATTCACCCCTCCACTTT.

The CDR3 nucleotides are TGTGCCAGCAGCCAAGGACAGGCCTCCTACAATGAGCAGTTCTTC. Translating it yields CASSQGQASYNEQFF. V usage is TRBV9 and J usage is TRBJ2-1; 7 nucleotides agree with TRBD1. The CDR3 covers 15 residues. V dropped 4 bases and J dropped 0; count of bases not matched to a gene: 4. CDR1 is SGDLS, CDR2 YYNGEE, per germline.

The chain couples TRBV6-1 to TRBJ2-3; weak D call: TRBD1 (6 bases). Per the germline V gene, CDR1 is MNHNS and CDR2 is SASEGT. With 2 bases removed from V and 1 base from J, the gap between germline ends came to 13 bases. The CDR3 is made up of 16 amino acids. The CDR3 protein is CASSERSGDGTDTQYF. The CDR3 nucleotides read TGTGCCAGCAGTGAACGGTCAGGGGACGGCACAGATACGCAGTATTTT.

The rearrangement uses TRBV5-1 and TRBJ1-1, with D maybe TRBD1 (6 bases). Germline CDR1 and CDR2: SGHRS and YFSETQ. The CDR3 has 14 amino acids. Trimming removed 4 bases at V and 5 bases at J, with 15 bases between. The CDR3 is CASSVQGPLTEAFF. The CDR3 DNA sequence: TGCGCCAGCAGCGTACAGGGACCGCTTACTGAAGCTTTCTTT.

V usage is TRBV4-1 and J usage is TRBJ1-5; possible D gene TRBD1, 5 bases. CDR3 length: 15 amino acids. Trimming removed 1 base from V and 6 bases from J, with 13 bases in between. The germline gives CDR1 MGHRA, CDR2 YSYEKL. CDR3 DNA: TGCGCCAGCAGCCAAGTTTGGCAGGGCGGTCAGCCCCAGCATTTT. Translated, it gives CASSQVWQGGQPQHF.

This chain joins TRBV2 and TRBJ2-2; the D is unclear. Per germline, CDR1 SNHLY and CDR2 FYNNEI. The CDR3 has 14 amino acids. V was trimmed by 6 bases and J by 4 bases, leaving 12 bases between them. Here the CDR3 DNA reads TGTGCCAGCAGGTCCAAGGCAGGCACCGGGGAGCTGTTTTTT. This translates into CASRSKAGTGELFF. Complete variable domain (other parts from reference TRBV2 and TRBJ2-2): EPEVTQTPSHQVTQMGQEVILRCVPISNHLYFYWYRQILGQKVEFLVSFYNNEISEKSEIFDDQFSVERPDGSNFTLKIRSTKLEDSAMYFCASRSKAGTGELFFGEGSRLTVL.